Sequencing of this TCR beta chain was carried out in a study of T cells in Graves' hyperthyroidism and ophthalmopathy. Study summary: Any treatment followed the collection of peripheral blood at initial diagnosis.

Authors of the study amplified TCR beta CDR3 regions from RNA transcripts. Using the HTBI primer set, a first-round RT-PCR was run on the TCR CDR3. TCRdb processed the multiplex PCR reads anew with MiXCR; each CDR3 protein has one entry. The profile shows about 130,000 distinct CDR3 sequences, roughly 23% of them singletons. Those with hyperthyroidism were 18 to 65 years old, newly diagnosed, and ill for under 2 months. Each diagnosis drew on symptoms, thyroxine, TRAb, thyroid ultrasound and orbital computed tomography findings. Notes on the study in general: Ophthalmopathy was separated from stable hyperthyroidism by a 13 V-J model.

This clonotype was detected a few times. Its cognate antigen is unknown. CDR3 length: 16 amino acids. In germline, CDR1 is LGHDT, CDR2 YNNKEL (reference sequence). V lost 3 bases to trimming and J lost 1 base; unmatched junction nucleotides: 4. This rearrangement joins TRBV3-1 to TRBJ2-3; 10 bases fit TRBD2. The TCR was taken from a woman aged 45-59 years with Graves' hyperthyroidism that later progressed to Graves' ophthalmopathy. Sequenced: blood. The CDR3 DNA is TGTGCCAGCAGCCAGCTCGGACTAGCGGGCACAGATACGCAGTATTTT. This encodes CASSQLGLAGTDTQYF.